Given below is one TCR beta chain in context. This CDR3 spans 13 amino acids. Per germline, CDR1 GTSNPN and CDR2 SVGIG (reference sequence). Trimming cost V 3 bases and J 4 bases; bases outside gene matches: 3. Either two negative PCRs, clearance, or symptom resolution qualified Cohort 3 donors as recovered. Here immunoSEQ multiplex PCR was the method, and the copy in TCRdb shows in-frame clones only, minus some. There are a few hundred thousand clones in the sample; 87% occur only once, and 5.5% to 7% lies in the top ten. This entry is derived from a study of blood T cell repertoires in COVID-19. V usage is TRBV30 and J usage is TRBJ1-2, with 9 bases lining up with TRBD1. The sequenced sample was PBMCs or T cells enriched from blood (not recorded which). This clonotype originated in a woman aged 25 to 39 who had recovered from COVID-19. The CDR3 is CAWRGTGTYGYTF. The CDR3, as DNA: TGTGCCTGGAGGGGGACAGGGACCTATGGCTACACCTTC.